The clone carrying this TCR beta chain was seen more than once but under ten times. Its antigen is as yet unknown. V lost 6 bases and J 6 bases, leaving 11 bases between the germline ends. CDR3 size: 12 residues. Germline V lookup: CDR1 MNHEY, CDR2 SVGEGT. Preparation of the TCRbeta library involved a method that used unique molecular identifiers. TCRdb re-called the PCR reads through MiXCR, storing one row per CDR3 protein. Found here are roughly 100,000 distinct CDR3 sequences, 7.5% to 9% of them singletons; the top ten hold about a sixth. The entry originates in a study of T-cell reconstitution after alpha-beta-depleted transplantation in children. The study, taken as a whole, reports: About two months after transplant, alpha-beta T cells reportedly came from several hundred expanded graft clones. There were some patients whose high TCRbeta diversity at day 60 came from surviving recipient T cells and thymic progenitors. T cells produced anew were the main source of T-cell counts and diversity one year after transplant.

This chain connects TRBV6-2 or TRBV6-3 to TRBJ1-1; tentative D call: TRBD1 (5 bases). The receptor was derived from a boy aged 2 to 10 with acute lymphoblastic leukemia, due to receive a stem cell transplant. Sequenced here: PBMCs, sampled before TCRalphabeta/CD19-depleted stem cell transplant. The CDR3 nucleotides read TGTGCCAGCAGCCACGGGGGTGCTGAAGCTTTCTTT. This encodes CASSHGGAEAFF.